This paragraph reports one T cell receptor (beta chain). Its specificity is not known. The data stem from a study of cytomegalovirus exposure and HLA in healthy donors. A multiplex PCR was run with 60 Vbeta primers and 13 Jbeta primers. Clones were read by immunoSEQ multiplex PCR, and TCRdb kept only the in-frame ones, dropping some. The sample consists of 100,000 to 150,000 clones, 78% of them appearing once. Notes on the study in general: Likely technical artifact: a cluster of highly shared sequence variants. Whilst most TCR sequences proved rare, a subset of public TCRs occurred across many donors. When analyzed later, the rates of TCR association showed variation by HLA locus, with DRB1 the most and HLA-C the fewest.

The CDR3 extends over 15 amino acids. Germline V gene lookup returns CDR1 SGHAT and CDR2 FQNNGV. Trimming pared 6 bases from V and 8 bases from J, leaving 20 bases between. The origin of this receptor is a young man in good health and CMV-seropositive. The sequenced material came from PBMCs. This chain links TRBV11-2 with TRBJ2-1; D gene unclear. CDR3 nucleotides: TGTGCCAGCAGATCGCTGCGTCTCAGGCCACATGAGCAGTTCTTC. Protein sequence: CASRSLRLRPHEQFF.